The T cell receptor beta chain under discussion was sequenced for a study of Graves' ophthalmopathy and Graves' hyperthyroidism. CDR3 size: 12 residues. Germline V gene sequence: CDR1 SGHTA, CDR2 FQGNSA. Trimming took off 7 bases at V and 9 bases at J, with 10 bases between the two ends. In regard to this clonotype: Its antigen is as yet unknown.

RNA transcripts served as template for amplifying TCR beta CDR3 sequences. The authors performed first-round RT-PCR with HTBI primers and then a second-round multiplex PCR. MiXCR, run by TCRdb on the multiplex PCR reads, gives a single entry per CDR3 protein. Seen here are hundreds of thousands of distinct CDR3 sequences, 15% observed once, and the top ten hold 7%. Study-wide results and caveats: Ophthalmopathy progression was predicted with approximately 64% sensitivity and 72% to 75% specificity.

The receptor comes from a woman under 30 with stable Graves' hyperthyroidism. The V call is TRBV7-2, the J call TRBJ1-6, with D possibly being TRBD1 (5 bases). Specimen: peripheral blood. CDR3 protein: CASTFGASPLHF. The CDR3 DNA is TGTGCCAGCACGTTCGGGGCTTCACCCCTCCACTTT.